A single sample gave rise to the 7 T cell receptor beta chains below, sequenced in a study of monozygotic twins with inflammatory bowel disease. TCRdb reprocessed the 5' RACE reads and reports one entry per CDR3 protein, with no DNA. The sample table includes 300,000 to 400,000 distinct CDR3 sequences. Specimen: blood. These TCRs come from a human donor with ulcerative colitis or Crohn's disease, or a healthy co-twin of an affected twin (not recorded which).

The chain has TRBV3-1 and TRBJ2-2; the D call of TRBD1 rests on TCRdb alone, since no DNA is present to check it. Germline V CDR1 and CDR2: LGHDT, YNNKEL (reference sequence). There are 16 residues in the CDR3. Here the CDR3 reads CASSQASLAPGGELFF.

The CDR3: CSARLAGYNEQFF. This chain links TRBV20-1 with TRBJ2-1; TCRdb names TRBD2, which stays unverified in the absence of DNA. Germline loops: CDR1 DFQATT, CDR2 SNEGSKA (reference sequence). The CDR3 runs to 13 residues.

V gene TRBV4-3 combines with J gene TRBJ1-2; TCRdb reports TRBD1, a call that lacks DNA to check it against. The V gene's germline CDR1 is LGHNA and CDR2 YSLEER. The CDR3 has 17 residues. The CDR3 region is CASSQDTASGPLYGYTF.

This CDR3 is CASSLGSTGGGYTF. The chain carries TRBV7-3 and TRBJ1-2. CDR3 length: 14 residues. Germline CDR1 is SGHTA and CDR2 is FQGTGA.

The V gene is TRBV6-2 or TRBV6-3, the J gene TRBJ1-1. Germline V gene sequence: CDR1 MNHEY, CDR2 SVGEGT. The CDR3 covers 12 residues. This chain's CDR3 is CASSYPRTEAFF.

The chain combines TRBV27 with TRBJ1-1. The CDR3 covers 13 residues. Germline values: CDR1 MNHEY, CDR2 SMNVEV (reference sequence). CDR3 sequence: CASIGQPNTEAFF.

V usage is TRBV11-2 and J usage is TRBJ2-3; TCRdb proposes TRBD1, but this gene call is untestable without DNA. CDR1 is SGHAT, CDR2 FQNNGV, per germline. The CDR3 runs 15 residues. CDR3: CASSSTVPPTDTQYF.